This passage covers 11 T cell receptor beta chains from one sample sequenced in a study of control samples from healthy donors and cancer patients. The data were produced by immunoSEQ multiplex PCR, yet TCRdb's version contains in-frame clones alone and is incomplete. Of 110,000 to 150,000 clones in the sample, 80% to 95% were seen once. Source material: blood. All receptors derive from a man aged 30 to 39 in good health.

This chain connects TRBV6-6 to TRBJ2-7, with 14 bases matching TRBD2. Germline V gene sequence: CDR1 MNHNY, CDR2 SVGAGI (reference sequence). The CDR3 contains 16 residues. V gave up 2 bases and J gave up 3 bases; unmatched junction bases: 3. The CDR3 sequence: CASSYPGLAGVYEQYF. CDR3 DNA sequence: TGTGCCAGCAGTTACCCGGGACTAGCGGGAGTCTACGAGCAGTACTTC.

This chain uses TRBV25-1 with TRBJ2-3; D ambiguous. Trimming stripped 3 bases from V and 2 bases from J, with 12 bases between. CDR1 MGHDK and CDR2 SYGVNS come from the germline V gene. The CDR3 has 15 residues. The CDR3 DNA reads TGTGCCAGCAGTGAGGCCATAACGTACACAGATACGCAGTATTTT. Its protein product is CASSEAITYTDTQYF.

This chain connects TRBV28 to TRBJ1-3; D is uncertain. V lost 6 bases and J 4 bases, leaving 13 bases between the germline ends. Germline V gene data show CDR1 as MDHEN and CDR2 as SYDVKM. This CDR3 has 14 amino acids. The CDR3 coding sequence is TGTGCCAGCAGAAAATGGGCGCCCGGAAACACCATATATTTT. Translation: CASRKWAPGNTIYF.

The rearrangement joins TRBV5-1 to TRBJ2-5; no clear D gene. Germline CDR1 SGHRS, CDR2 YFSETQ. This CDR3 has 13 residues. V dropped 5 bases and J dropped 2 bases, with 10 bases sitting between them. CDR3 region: CASSGQRQETQYF. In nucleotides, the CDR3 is TGCGCCAGCAGTGGTCAGAGACAAGAGACCCAGTACTTC. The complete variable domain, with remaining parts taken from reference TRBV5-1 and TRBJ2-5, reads KAGVTQTPRYLIKTRGQQVTLSCSPISGHRSVSWYQQTPGQGLQFLFEYFSETQRNKGNFPGRFSGRQFSNSRSEMNVSTLELGDSALYLCASSGQRQETQYFGPGTRLLVL.

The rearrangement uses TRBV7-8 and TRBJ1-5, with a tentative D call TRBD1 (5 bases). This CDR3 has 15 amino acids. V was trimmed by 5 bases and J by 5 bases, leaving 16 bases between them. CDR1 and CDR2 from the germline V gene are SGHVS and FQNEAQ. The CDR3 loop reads CASSQGLQIDQPQHF. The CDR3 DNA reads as TGTGCCAGCAGCCAGGGACTTCAGATCGATCAGCCCCAGCATTTT.

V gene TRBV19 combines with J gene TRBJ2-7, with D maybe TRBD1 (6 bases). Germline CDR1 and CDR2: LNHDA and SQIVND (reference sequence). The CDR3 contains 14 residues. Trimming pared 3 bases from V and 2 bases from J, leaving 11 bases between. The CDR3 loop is CASSMDSETYEQYF. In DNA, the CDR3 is TGTGCCAGTAGTATGGACAGTGAAACCTACGAGCAGTACTTC.

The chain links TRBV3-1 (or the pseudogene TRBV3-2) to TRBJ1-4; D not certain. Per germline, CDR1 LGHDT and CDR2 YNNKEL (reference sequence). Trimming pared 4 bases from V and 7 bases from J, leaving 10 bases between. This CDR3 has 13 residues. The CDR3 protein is CASSPTLAEKLFF. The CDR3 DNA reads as TGTGCCAGCAGCCCCACTCTGGCTGAAAAACTGTTTTTT.

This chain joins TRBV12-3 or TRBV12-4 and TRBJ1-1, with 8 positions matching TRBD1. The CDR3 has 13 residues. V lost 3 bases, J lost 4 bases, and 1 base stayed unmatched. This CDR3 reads CASSFQGATEAFF. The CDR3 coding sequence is TGTGCCAGCAGTTTCCAGGGGGCCACTGAAGCTTTCTTT.

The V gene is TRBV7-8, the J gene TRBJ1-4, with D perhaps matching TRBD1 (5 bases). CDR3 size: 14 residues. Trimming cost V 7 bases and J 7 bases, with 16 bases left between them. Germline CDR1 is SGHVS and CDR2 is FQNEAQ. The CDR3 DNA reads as TGTGCCAGCACCGCGGGACTTTCAGGTGAAAAACTGTTTTTT. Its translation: CASTAGLSGEKLFF.

The CDR3 sequence: CASSPGGSTVEQFF. The CDR3 DNA is TGTGCCAGCTCACCCGGCGGGAGCACGGTTGAGCAGTTCTTC. The chain uses TRBV18 and TRBJ2-1; 7 bases are shared with TRBD2. Germline CDR1 is KGHSH and CDR2 is LQKENI. The CDR3 runs 14 residues. V was pared by 3 bases and J by 9 bases, with 8 bases of the junction left unmatched.

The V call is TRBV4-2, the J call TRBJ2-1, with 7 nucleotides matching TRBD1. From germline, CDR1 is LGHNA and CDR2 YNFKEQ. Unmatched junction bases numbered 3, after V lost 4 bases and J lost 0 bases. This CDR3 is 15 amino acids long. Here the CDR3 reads CASSLDRDSYNEQFF. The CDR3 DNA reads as TGTGCCAGCAGCCTCGACAGGGACTCCTACAATGAGCAGTTCTTC.